Each of the 4 T cell receptor beta chains below was sequenced from the same sample in a study of Ad26.COV2.S vaccination and SARS-CoV-2 variants. Libraries were prepared by immunoSEQ multiplex PCR; TCRdb keeps only in-frame clonotypes and omits some of them. Here the sample spans about 460,000 clones, around 89% being singletons. As to treatment: about 20 received Ad26.COV2.S at low or high dose, single or two shots; about five received placebo; per-sample allocation not given. Each sample was drawn 63 days after the first injection (of vaccine or placebo). Here the sequenced sample was peripheral blood, taken in a trial of Ad26.COV2.S vaccine versus placebo. The receptor set was obtained from a person aged 18 to 59 who received the Ad26.COV2.S COVID-19 vaccine or a placebo.

V usage is TRBV19 and J usage is TRBJ2-2; 8 bases are a match to TRBD1. V shed 4 bases, J shed 7 bases, and the junction held 11 bases outside the gene matches. CDR1 and CDR2 (germline): LNHDA, SQIVND (reference sequence). This CDR3 comprises 16 residues. The CDR3 loop is CASSNFRQGAYGELFF. CDR3 sequence (DNA): TGTGCCAGTAGTAACTTTCGGCAGGGGGCTTACGGGGAGCTGTTTTTT.

This clone was found a few times. V and J are TRBV4-2 and TRBJ2-1, with TRBD1 identical over 11 bases. The junction had 12 bases not matched to a gene; V was cut back by 4 bases and J by 7 bases. Per the germline V gene, CDR1 is LGHNA and CDR2 is YNFKEQ. The CDR3 covers 17 residues. DNA for the CDR3: TGTGCCAGCAGCCCGAGACTTTTGGGACAGGGGGGGAATGAGCAGTTCTTC. Amino acid sequence: CASSPRLLGQGGNEQFF.

The J gene is TRBJ1-1, the V gene TRBV7-9; unclear D gene. CDR3 size: 13 residues. V was cut by 5 bases and J by 0 bases, with 7 bases left in between. Germline V lookup: CDR1 SEHNR, CDR2 FQNEAQ (reference sequence). CDR3 sequence reads: CASSVIMNTEAFF. For the CDR3, the DNA is TGTGCCAGCAGCGTAATAATGAACACTGAAGCTTTCTTT.

V usage is TRBV14 and J usage is TRBJ2-1; D assignment may be TRBD1 or TRBD2 (5 bases each). V lost 0 bases and J lost 6, with 15 bases in between. Germline V gene data show CDR1 as SGHDN and CDR2 as FVKESK. The CDR3 sequence is 16 residues long. This chain's CDR3 is CASSQDLLTRGNEQFF. The CDR3 nucleotides read TGTGCCAGCAGCCAAGATCTCTTAACGAGGGGCAATGAGCAGTTCTTC. Drawing the rest from reference TRBV14 and TRBJ2-1, the complete variable domain is EAGVTQFPSHSVIEKGQTVTLRCDPISGHDNLYWYRRVMGKEIKFLLHFVKESKQDESGMPNNRFLAERTGGTYSTLKVQPAELEDSGVYFCASSQDLLTRGNEQFFGPGTRLTVL.